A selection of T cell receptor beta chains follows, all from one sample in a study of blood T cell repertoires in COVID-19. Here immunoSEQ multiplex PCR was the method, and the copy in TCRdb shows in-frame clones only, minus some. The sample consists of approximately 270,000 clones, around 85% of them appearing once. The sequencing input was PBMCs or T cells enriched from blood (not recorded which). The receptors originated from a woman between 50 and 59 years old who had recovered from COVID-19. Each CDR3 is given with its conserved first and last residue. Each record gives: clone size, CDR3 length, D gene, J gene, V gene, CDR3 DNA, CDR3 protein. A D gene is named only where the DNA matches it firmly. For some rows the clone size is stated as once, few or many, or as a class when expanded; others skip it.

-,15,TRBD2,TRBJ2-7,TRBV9,TGTGCCAGCAGCGACGGGACTAGCGAGGGAAGAGAGCAGTACTTC,CASSDGTSEGREQYF
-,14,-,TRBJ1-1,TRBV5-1,TGCGCCAGCAGCCCAGACGGGAGAGCGGCTGAAGCTTTCTTT,CASSPDGRAAEAFF
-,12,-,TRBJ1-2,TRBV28,TGTGCCAGCAGGCAGGGCAACTATGGCTACACCTTC,CASRQGNYGYTF
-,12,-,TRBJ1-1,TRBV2,TGTGCCAGCAGTGTAGGGGGTAGGGAAGCTTTCTTT,CASSVGGREAFF
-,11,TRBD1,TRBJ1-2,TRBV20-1,TGCAGTGCGAAGACAGGGGTCGGCTACACCTTC,CSAKTGVGYTF
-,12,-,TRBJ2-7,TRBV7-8,TGTGCCAGCAGCTTAAAATACTACGAGCAGTACTTC,CASSLKYYEQYF
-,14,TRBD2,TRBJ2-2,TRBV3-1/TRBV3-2,TGTGCCAGCAGCCTAAGCGGGGTCACCGGGGAGCTGTTTTTT,CASSLSGVTGELFF
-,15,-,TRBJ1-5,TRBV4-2,TGTGCCAGCAGCCAAGACGGAGGGAGAGATCAGCCCCAGCATTTT,CASSQDGGRDQPQHF
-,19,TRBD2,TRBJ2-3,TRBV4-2,TGTGCCAGCAGCCAAGTTTCACTGTCCGGGACTAGCAACACAGATACGCAGTATTTT,CASSQVSLSGTSNTDTQYF
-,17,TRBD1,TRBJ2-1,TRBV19,TGTGCCAGTAGTACAACCCGGACAGGGGGCGCAATCAATGAGCAGTTCTTC,CASSTTRTGGAINEQFF
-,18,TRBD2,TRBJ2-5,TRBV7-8,TGTGCCAGCAGCACCGGACTAGCGGGAGGGCCGGGGCAAGAGACCCAGTACTTC,CASSTGLAGGPGQETQYF
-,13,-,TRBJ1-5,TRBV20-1,TGCAGTGCTAGTTCGTCAGGGAATCAGCCCCAGCATTTT,CSASSSGNQPQHF
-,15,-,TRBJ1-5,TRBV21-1,TGTGCCAGCAGCAGGCAGGACAGGGCCCCACAGCCCCAGCATTTT,CASSRQDRAPQPQHF
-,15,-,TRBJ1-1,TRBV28,TGTGCCAGCAGTTTCTCAACGCGGGGTAAGGCTGAAGCTTTCTTT,CASSFSTRGKAEAFF
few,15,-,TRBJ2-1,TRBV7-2,TGTGCCAGCAGCTTATTTCTGGGGCTTAACAATGAGCAGTTCTTC,CASSLFLGLNNEQFF
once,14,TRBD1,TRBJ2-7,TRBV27,TGTGCCAGCCGACGGACAGGGCCAACCTACGAGCAGTACTTC,CASRRTGPTYEQYF
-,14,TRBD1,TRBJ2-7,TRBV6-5,TGTGCCAGCAGATTAACAGGGGGAGCCTACGAGCAGTACTTC,CASRLTGGAYEQYF
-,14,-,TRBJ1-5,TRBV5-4,TGTGCCAGCAGCTTCGCCGGGGGCAATCAGCCCCAGCATTTT,CASSFAGGNQPQHF
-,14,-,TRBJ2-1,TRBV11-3,TGTGCCAGCAGCTTACGGCCTAGCATGAATGAGCAGTTCTTC,CASSLRPSMNEQFF
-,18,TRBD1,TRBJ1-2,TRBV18,TGTGCCAGCTCACCATCCTCCTCCCCTTCGACAGGGGGCTATGGCTACACCTTC,CASSPSSSPSTGGYGYTF
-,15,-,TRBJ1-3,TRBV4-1,TGCGCCAGCAGCCAAGTTCCAGAAATCGGGAACACCATATATTTT,CASSQVPEIGNTIYF
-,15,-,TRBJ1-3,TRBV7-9,TGTGCCAGCAGCCCTGTGGGGGCGTCGGGAAACACCATATATTTT,CASSPVGASGNTIYF
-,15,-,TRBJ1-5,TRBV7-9,TGTGCCAGCAGCTTAGCGGTGGACATAAATCAGCCCCAGCATTTT,CASSLAVDINQPQHF
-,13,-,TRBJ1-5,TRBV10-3,TGTGCCATCAGCGACGAAGGGGATCAGCCCCAGCATTTT,CAISDEGDQPQHF
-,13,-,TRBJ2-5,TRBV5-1,TGCGCCAGCAGCTTGGGGGGAGAAGAGACCCAGTACTTC,CASSLGGEETQYF
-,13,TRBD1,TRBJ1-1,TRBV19,TGTGCCAGTAGGGGACAGGGATTGACTGAAGCTTTCTTT,CASRGQGLTEAFF
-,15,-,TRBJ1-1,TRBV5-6,TGTGCCAGCAGCTTGGGGCCCGCGGTAGGCACTGAAGCTTTCTTT,CASSLGPAVGTEAFF
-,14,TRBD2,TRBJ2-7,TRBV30,TGTGCCTGGAGGTTAAGAGCGGGAGCCGGGGAGCAGTACTTC,CAWRLRAGAGEQYF
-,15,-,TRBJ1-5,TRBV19,TGTGCCAGTAGTCAGACAAGCTTTAGCAATCAGCCCCAGCATTTT,CASSQTSFSNQPQHF
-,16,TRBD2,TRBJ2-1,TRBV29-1,TGCAGCGTTGAAGATCTAGGAGCGGGAGGTTACAATGAGCAGTTCTTC,CSVEDLGAGGYNEQFF
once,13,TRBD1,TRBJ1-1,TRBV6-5,TGTGCCAGCTACAGGGGCCCGGGGACTGAAGCTTTCTTT,CASYRGPGTEAFF
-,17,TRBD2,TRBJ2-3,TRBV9,TGTGCCAGCAGCGTAGGGGTGGACGGGAGGGCCGGAGATACGCAGTATTTT,CASSVGVDGRAGDTQYF
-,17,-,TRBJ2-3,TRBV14,TGTGCCAGCAGCTCTATCTCACAGGGTTTGGGCACAGATACGCAGTATTTT,CASSSISQGLGTDTQYF
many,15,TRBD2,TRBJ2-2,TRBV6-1,TGTGCCAGCAGTGACGGGAGGGGGGGGCCCGGGGAGCTGTTTTTT,CASSDGRGGPGELFF
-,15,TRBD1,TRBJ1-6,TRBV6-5,TGTGCCAGCAGTTATCGGACAGGGAGGAATTCACCCCTCCACTTT,CASSYRTGRNSPLHF
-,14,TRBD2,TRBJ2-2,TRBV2,TGTGCCAGCAGCCCCTGGGGACTAGCGGGGGAGCTGTTTTTT,CASSPWGLAGELFF
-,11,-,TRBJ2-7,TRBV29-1,TGCAGCGTTTGGGACTTCGCCGAGCAGTACTTC,CSVWDFAEQYF